These T cell receptor beta chains were read from a single sample in a study of blood T cell repertoires in COVID-19. Sequencing used immunoSEQ multiplex PCR; TCRdb keeps in-frame clones, though not all of them. The sample shows roughly 160,000 clones, approximately 81% of them seen only once. The sample taken for sequencing was peripheral blood. The receptors derive from a man aged 40-49 years with acute or convalescent COVID-19. CDR3s include the opening cysteine and the closing phenylalanine or tryptophan. Not all rows give a size; the values are once, few, many and, for expanded clones, a class.

V: TRBV6-5
length: 14
size: NA
CDR3: CASSRGQGGGIQYF

V: TRBV3-1/TRBV3-2
length: 14
size: once
CDR3: CASSQDRNFYGYTF

V: TRBV6-5
length: 14
size: NA
CDR3: CASRGPNRGNTIYF

V: TRBV2
length: 13
size: NA
CDR3: CASSVRDREKLFF

V: TRBV9
length: 15
size: NA
CDR3: CASRSHRSGANVLTF

V: TRBV9
length: 15
size: NA
CDR3: CASSDRDRGFQPQHF

V: TRBV19
length: 15
size: NA
CDR3: CASTDSAGARETQYF

V: TRBV30
length: 13
size: NA
CDR3: CAWRRESGNTIYF

V: TRBV3-1/TRBV3-2
length: 14
size: NA
CDR3: CASSPWGGVHGYTF

V: TRBV11-2
length: 16
size: NA
CDR3: CASSGQGRTSSYEQYF

V: TRBV7-3
length: 15
size: NA
CDR3: CASSLQGAGNTEAFF

V: TRBV7-3
length: 14
size: NA
CDR3: CASSFLAGGKEQYF

V: TRBV7-9
length: 17
size: once
CDR3: CASSLLIDGPRGNGYTF

V: TRBV19
length: 14
size: NA
CDR3: CASSVDRGTGELFF

V: TRBV30
length: 13
size: NA
CDR3: CAWSPGVNTEAFF

V: TRBV30
length: 15
size: once
CDR3: CAWSVSSGWNEKLFF

V: TRBV18
length: 15
size: NA
CDR3: CASSPTQGSYNEQFF

V: TRBV24-1
length: 14
size: NA
CDR3: CATSGQGKTGELFF

V: TRBV4-1
length: 16
size: NA
CDR3: CASRPGQGTGQQPQHF

V: TRBV6-5
length: 14
size: few
CDR3: CASSLNSRRDGYTF

V: TRBV3-1/TRBV3-2
length: 13
size: NA
CDR3: CASSVVGYNEQFF

V: TRBV25-1
length: 17
size: once
CDR3: CASSEFKSGVGTGELFF

V: TRBV30
length: 12
size: NA
CDR3: CAWTRTGYGYTF

V: TRBV6-1
length: 18
size: NA
CDR3: CASSDPTGTRWGTGELFF

V: TRBV7-9
length: 12
size: NA
CDR3: CASSLVNTEAFF

V: TRBV5-3
length: 16
size: NA
CDR3: CAGLEAGETTDTEAFF

V: TRBV6-5
length: 14
size: NA
CDR3: CASSTTSGVYEQYF

V: TRBV5-1
length: 17
size: few
CDR3: CASSAGTGGRMNTEAFF

V: TRBV5-1
length: 14
size: once
CDR3: CASSQQGLNTEAFF

V: TRBV2
length: 12
size: NA
CDR3: CASGRANYGYTF

V: TRBV19
length: 16
size: NA
CDR3: CASSRPGQDQGEKLFF

V: TRBV5-6
length: 16
size: NA
CDR3: CASSSGTGYGNYGYTF

V: TRBV6-5
length: 14
size: NA
CDR3: CASREGAANEKLFF

V: TRBV12-5
length: 15
size: once
CDR3: CASGFSRIRWDEQFF

V: TRBV19
length: 17
size: NA
CDR3: CASSTRQGGTGANVLTF

V: TRBV6-1
length: 16
size: NA
CDR3: CASSEAGGSTNYGYTF

V: TRBV9
length: 15
size: NA
CDR3: CASSPEGGRSYGYTF

V: TRBV28
length: 14
size: NA
CDR3: CASSRDRGLFGAFF

V: TRBV6-5
length: 15
size: NA
CDR3: CASTGPSGEYNEQFF

V: TRBV6-5
length: 12
size: NA
CDR3: CASSPERYEQYF

V: TRBV28
length: 15
size: NA
CDR3: CASRLTSGAQETQYF

V: TRBV20-1
length: 13
size: NA
CDR3: CSASQTDYNEQFF

V: TRBV7-8
length: 13
size: NA
CDR3: CASSSASRDTQYF

V: TRBV24-1
length: 12
size: NA
CDR3: CATSEQGGGYTF

V: TRBV7-8
length: 16
size: NA
CDR3: CASSLDRRDATGELFF

V: TRBV15
length: 14
size: few
CDR3: CATSTGELFYGYTF

V: TRBV30
length: 12
size: NA
CDR3: CAWGTRTDGYTF

V: TRBV5-1
length: 15
size: once
CDR3: CASSPQGASGNTIYF

V: TRBV18
length: 14
size: NA
CDR3: CASSPLANNSPLHF

V: TRBV18
length: 14
size: NA
CDR3: CASSPTLAFDTQYF

V: TRBV27
length: 14
size: once
CDR3: CASSLWEESGEQFF

V: TRBV19
length: 15
size: NA
CDR3: CASSFTQGSNQPQHF

V: TRBV12-5
length: 14
size: NA
CDR3: CASGLVNTNYGYTF

V: TRBV15
length: 19
size: NA
CDR3: CATSRDVGASGGPTYEQYF

V: TRBV5-1
length: 15
size: NA
CDR3: CASSLGGTGGNEQFF

V: TRBV21-1
length: 14
size: NA
CDR3: CASSPQDGNYGYTF

V: TRBV12-3/TRBV12-4
length: 13
size: NA
CDR3: CASSFGERETQYF

V: TRBV5-1
length: 15
size: NA
CDR3: CASSPGGSSNTEAFF

V: TRBV6-1
length: 15
size: NA
CDR3: CASSEELGQGREQFF